A selection of T cell receptor beta chains follows, all from one sample in a study of blood T cell repertoires in COVID-19. Libraries were prepared by immunoSEQ multiplex PCR; TCRdb keeps only in-frame clonotypes and omits some of them. The repertoire holds 200,000 to 250,000 clones, with about 90% as singletons. Sequencing was carried out using peripheral blood. The receptor source for this set is a man younger than 45 with acute or convalescent COVID-19. The CDR3 runs from the conserved cysteine through the conserved F or W. The D gene is left open where the match is weak. Not every row has a clone size; where given, it reads once, few, many or a size class.

TRBD2 . TRBJ2-1 TRBV28 TGTGCCAGCAGTGGACCCCCGGGGGGGCTGCAGTTCTTC CASSGPPGGLQFF
. . TRBJ2-2 TRBV2 TGTGCCAGCAGCGGCGGGACCCCGAACACCGGGGAGCTGTTTTTT CASSGGTPNTGELFF
TRBD1 . TRBJ1-5 TRBV30 TGTGCCTGGAGCGCACCTGGGACAGTTAATCAGCCCCAGCATTTT CAWSAPGTVNQPQHF
. . TRBJ1-2 TRBV10-3 TGTGCCATTAAACAGGAAAACTATGGCTACACCTTC CAIKQENYGYTF
. . TRBJ1-6 TRBV3-1/TRBV3-2 TGTGCCAGCAGCCAAGGCCGCTCGGGAAATAATTCACCCCTCCACTTT CASSQGRSGNNSPLHF
TRBD1 few TRBJ1-1 TRBV19 TGTGCCAGCTCCCAACCAAGGGGGCGGACTGAAGCTTTCTTT CASSQPRGRTEAFF
. . TRBJ1-4 TRBV3-1/TRBV3-2 TGTGCCAGCAGCCAAGACCCCAACCGGCGGGGGGATGAAAAACTGTTTTTT CASSQDPNRRGDEKLFF
TRBD1 . TRBJ1-3 TRBV28 TGTGCCAGCAGTTTTCAGATGACAGGGATAGGAAACACCATATATTTT CASSFQMTGIGNTIYF
TRBD1 . TRBJ2-7 TRBV27 TGTGCCAGCAGTCCCGGGACAGGGGATTGGTTCTACGAGCAGTACTTC CASSPGTGDWFYEQYF
TRBD1 . TRBJ2-2 TRBV18 TGTGCCAGCTCACCGGGACAGAGTAACACCGGGGAGCTGTTTTTT CASSPGQSNTGELFF
. . TRBJ1-2 TRBV5-5 TGTGCCAGCAGCTTGTCCAGAACCTCAAACTATGGCTACACCTTC CASSLSRTSNYGYTF
. . TRBJ2-1 TRBV27 TGTGCCAGCAGTTTATTCCCCGAAACTATACTGAAGACCTACAATGAGCAGTTCTTC CASSLFPETILKTYNEQFF
. . TRBJ1-1 TRBV7-9 TGTGCCAGCAGCTCCGCTTCCTTGGCGAACACTGAAGCTTTCTTT CASSSASLANTEAFF
. . TRBJ1-5 TRBV4-1 TGCGCCAGCAGCCCAGAGAGGCGTACGGCCCAGCATTTT CASSPERRTAQHF
TRBD2 . TRBJ2-2 TRBV7-3 TGTGCCAGCAGTCTACTAGCGGGGGACCTCACCGGGGAGCTGTTTTTT CASSLLAGDLTGELFF
. . TRBJ1-2 TRBV9 TGTGCCAGCAGCGTACCAGGTTCCTATGGCTACACCTTC CASSVPGSYGYTF
TRBD2 . TRBJ2-1 TRBV24-1 TGTGCCACCAGTGATTTGCGAGCGGGAGGGACTGAGCAGTTCTTC CATSDLRAGGTEQFF
TRBD1 . TRBJ1-2 TRBV6-5 TGTGCCAGCAGGTTACAGGGGGCGCATGGCTACACCTTC CASRLQGAHGYTF
. once TRBJ1-1 TRBV28 TGTGCCAGCAGTTTTTCTAGGGGCCTAAAGACTGAAGCTTTCTTT CASSFSRGLKTEAFF
. . TRBJ1-4 TRBV5-1 TGCGCCAGCAGCCCAACAGACCCTAATGAAAAACTGTTTTTT CASSPTDPNEKLFF
. few TRBJ2-7 TRBV13 TGTGCCAGCAGCCCTCCGGGACTTGCTACCTACGAGCAGTACTTC CASSPPGLATYEQYF
. . TRBJ1-5 TRBV6-2/TRBV6-3 TGTGCCAGCAGTTACTCAGGAAGGGGGTATCAGCCCCAGCATTTT CASSYSGRGYQPQHF
. . TRBJ1-4 TRBV2 TGTGCCAGCCGGTACGAAAAACTGTTTTTT CASRYEKLFF
. many TRBJ1-6 TRBV7-9 TGTGCCAGCAGCTTAGAACTCCAAAATTCACCCCTCCACTTT CASSLELQNSPLHF
TRBD1 . TRBJ1-3 TRBV6-1 TGTGCCAGCAGTGTTCAGGGGGCCGGATCTTCGGCTGGAAACACCATATATTTT CASSVQGAGSSAGNTIYF
TRBD1 . TRBJ1-5 TRBV5-4 TGTGCCAGCAGCCAACAGGGGGGTAATCAGCCCCAGCATTTT CASSQQGGNQPQHF
TRBD2 . TRBJ2-5 TRBV14 TGTGCCAGCAGCCAAAGGACTAGCGGGAGGCCCGCTCGGGAGACCCAGTACTTC CASSQRTSGRPARETQYF
TRBD2 many TRBJ2-3 TRBV4-2 TGTGCCAGCAGCCAAGTGGGCGGGGGGGCAGATACGCAGTATTTT CASSQVGGGADTQYF
. . TRBJ1-3 TRBV18 TGTGCCAGCTCCCGGTGGAAGGGGCGCGGAAACACCATATATTTT CASSRWKGRGNTIYF
TRBD1 once TRBJ2-7 TRBV5-1 TGCGCCAGCAGCTTCGGTGAACCCGGGGGACAGGGGGCCTACGAGCAGTACTTC CASSFGEPGGQGAYEQYF
. . TRBJ2-5 TRBV28 TGTGCCAGCAGTTTCCGCCCTGGAGTAATAGGGGCTCGGGAGACCCAGTACTTC CASSFRPGVIGARETQYF
. few TRBJ1-1 TRBV2 TGTGCCAGCATGAGACAGATGAACACTGAAGCTTTCTTT CASMRQMNTEAFF
. . TRBJ1-1 TRBV30 TGTGCCAAGTGGGCGAGGGGGGGCACTGAAGCTTTCTTT CAKWARGGTEAFF
TRBD2 . TRBJ2-1 TRBV11-2 TGTGCCAGCAGCGATCTAGCGGGGACGCAGTTCTTC CASSDLAGTQFF
TRBD2 . TRBJ2-1 TRBV19 TGTGCCAGTATTGCGGGGGGAGGGTACAATGAGCAGTTCTTC CASIAGGGYNEQFF
TRBD2 . TRBJ2-7 TRBV30 TGTGCCCTCTGGGGGGGAGGGTCCTACGAGCAGTACTTC CALWGGGSYEQYF
TRBD1 . TRBJ1-2 TRBV7-9 TGTGCCAGCAGCTTATTTGAGGCGGGGACAGGGGGCTATGGCTACACCTTC CASSLFEAGTGGYGYTF
TRBD1 . TRBJ1-2 TRBV3-1/TRBV3-2 TGTGCCAGCAGCCAACCCGACAGGGCCTATGGCTACACCTTC CASSQPDRAYGYTF
. . TRBJ2-3 TRBV5-1 TGCGCCAGCAGCTTGGGTGGGTTCGGGGGCACAGATACGCAGTATTTT CASSLGGFGGTDTQYF
TRBD1 . TRBJ2-1 TRBV3-1/TRBV3-2 TGTGCCAGCAGCCAAGCGGGACAGTGGTACAATGAGCAGTTCTTC CASSQAGQWYNEQFF
. . TRBJ2-7 TRBV27 TGTGCCAGCAGCCCCTCGGGGGGCGCCCCTCCTCTATGGTTCGAGCAGTACTTC CASSPSGGAPPLWFEQYF
TRBD2 . TRBJ2-7 TRBV30 TGTGCCTGGAGTGTCCTAGCGGGAGTCGGCGAGCAGTACTTC CAWSVLAGVGEQYF